The 30 T cell receptor beta chains reported below all come from one sample, sequenced in a study of regulatory T cells in long-lasting Graves disease. Time point: newly diagnosed GD, antithyroid drugs for less than 3 months. Scientists built the TCR library using RNA that was extracted from PBMCs. The TCR beta library used iRepertoire HTBI primers with Arm-PCR amplification of CDR3. TCRdb re-derived calls from the multiplex PCR reads in MiXCR, one entry per CDR3 protein. Of a few hundred thousand distinct CDR3 sequences listed, approximately 12% are singletons. These same records also appear under a second study, on T cells in Graves' hyperthyroidism and ophthalmopathy.

The sample consisted of peripheral blood mononuclear cells (PBMCs), taken at new diagnosis, from a patient treated with antithyroid drugs. These receptor sequences come from a young woman with Graves disease.

On this clonotype itself: A much larger clone differs from this one at a single base, so this may be a read error. The chain uses TRBV7-2 and TRBJ1-2; D gene ambiguous. This CDR3 contains 14 residues. Germline CDR1 SGHTA, CDR2 FQGNSA. V lost 3 bases and J lost 4, with 12 bases in between. The DNA of the CDR3 is TGTGCCAGCAGCTTCTTGGCCTCGGTCTATGGCTACACCTTC. Translation gives CASSFLASVYGYTF.

There are a few counts of this clonotype. J is TRBJ2-1 and V is TRBV14; 10 nucleotides line up with TRBD2. The CDR3 has 17 residues. Germline values: CDR1 SGHDN, CDR2 FVKESK. Germline trimming cut 0 bases from V and 8 bases from J; bases unmatched to any gene: 10. The CDR3 coding sequence is TGTGCCAGCAGCCAAGATCGTAGGCTAGCGGGAGTGGATGAGCAGTTCTTC. It encodes CASSQDRRLAGVDEQFF.

In its sample, this clonotype was seen a few times. This rearrangement joins TRBV24-1 to TRBJ2-1; TRBD2 matches at 15 bases. J was trimmed by 8 bases and V by 0 bases; bases with no gene match: 4. CDR1 and CDR2 from the germline V gene are KGHDR and SFDVKD. CDR3 length: 17 amino acids. The CDR3, as DNA: TGTGCCACCAGTGATTTGAGGACTAGCGGGAGGGCTCATGAGCAGTTCTTC. This encodes CATSDLRTSGRAHEQFF.

This clonotype showed up many times. This is likely a read error, given that the CDR3 carries no conserved phenylalanine or tryptophan at its end. No DNA is shown, since the ends of the CDR3 on it are uncertain; the CDR3 is the one TCRdb lists. The gene calls are TRBV20-1 and TRBJ2-1; TRBD2 is taken as the D call from the table, unchecked against the DNA. Both ends counted, the CDR3 spans 14 residues. Looked up from germline, CDR1 is DFQATT and CDR2 is SNEGSKA (reference sequence). The CDR3 spells CSATGGLAGEVWRL.

J is TRBJ2-1 and V is TRBV9, with 8 bases fitting TRBD1. V trimming: 2 bases; J trimming: 5 bases; junction bases outside the gene matches: 3. Germline CDR1 reads SGDLS; CDR2 reads YYNGEE. The CDR3 is 14 amino acids. CDR3 region: CASSVGTGNNEQFF. Here the CDR3 DNA reads TGTGCCAGCAGCGTGGGGACAGGTAACAATGAGCAGTTCTTC.

This clonotype was detected many times. The V gene is TRBV28, the J gene TRBJ1-5, with 7 bases aligning to TRBD1. This CDR3 is 16 amino acids long. With V trimmed by 7 bases and J by 5 bases, 14 bases remained unmatched. Germline values: CDR1 MDHEN, CDR2 SYDVKM. The CDR3 region has the DNA TGTGCCAGCAACACCCCGGAGGGACAGTCTTATCAGCCCCAGCATTTT. Protein sequence: CASNTPEGQSYQPQHF.

Many counts were recorded for this clonotype. The J gene is TRBJ2-2, the V gene TRBV5-1; TRBD2 is a possible D gene (5 bases). The V and J ends lost 0 bases and 2 bases respectively, with 8 bases between them. There are 15 residues in the CDR3. Germline V gene lookup returns CDR1 SGHRS and CDR2 YFSETQ. The CDR3 coding sequence is TGCGCCAGCAGCTTGGTGAGGGCAAACACCGGGGAGCTGTTTTTT. Translating gives CASSLVRANTGELFF. The full variable domain, its missing parts supplied by reference TRBV5-1 and TRBJ2-2, is KAGVTQTPRYLIKTRGQQVTLSCSPISGHRSVSWYQQTPGQGLQFLFEYFSETQRNKGNFPGRFSGRQFSNSRSEMNVSTLELGDSALYLCASSLVRANTGELFFGEGSRLTVL.

This clonotype was seen repeatedly, ten times or more. The gene calls are TRBV4-2 and TRBJ1-1; D is ambiguous. Germline V gene lookup returns CDR1 LGHNA and CDR2 YNFKEQ. The CDR3 runs to 16 residues. Trimming removed 1 base from V and 1 base from J, with 13 bases in between. The CDR3 region is CASSQARAYGNTEAFF. CDR3 bases: TGTGCCAGCAGCCAAGCACGGGCATATGGGAACACTGAAGCTTTCTTT.

The rearrangement joins TRBV5-1 to TRBJ1-1; 7 bases agree with TRBD1. CDR3 length equals 16 residues. Looked up from germline, CDR1 is SGHRS and CDR2 is YFSETQ. J was trimmed by 4 bases and V by 5 bases; bases with no gene match: 14. CDR3 in amino acids: CASSQFRQGPSTEAFF. As DNA, the CDR3 is TGCGCCAGCAGTCAGTTCAGACAGGGTCCTTCCACTGAAGCTTTCTTT.

Many counts were recorded for this clonotype. The J gene is TRBJ2-3, the V gene TRBV20-1; 11 nucleotides align to TRBD2. The CDR3 contains 15 residues. With V trimmed by 7 bases and J by 4 bases, 10 bases remained unmatched. Germline CDR1 and CDR2: DFQATT and SNEGSKA (reference sequence). The CDR3 DNA follows: TGCAGTGTGTTCATAGCGGGAGGGCCCCCAGATACGCAGTATTTT. Protein: CSVFIAGGPPDTQYF.

This clonotype was seen at least ten times. V gene TRBV11-2 combines with J gene TRBJ2-1; 10 nucleotides match TRBD2. In germline, CDR1 is SGHAT, CDR2 FQNNGV. Losses at the gene ends were 4 bases for V and 8 bases for J; bases not matched to a gene: 8. The CDR3 loop spans 15 amino acids. CDR3 region: CASSSPSGSLDEQFF. In DNA form, the CDR3 reads TGTGCCAGCAGCTCCCCTAGCGGGAGTTTGGATGAGCAGTTCTTC.

This clonotype was seen only a few times. The rearrangement joins TRBV20-1 to TRBJ2-5, with a tentative D call TRBD2 (6 bases). With 3 bases removed from V and 4 bases from J, the gap between germline ends came to 21 bases. Germline CDR1 and CDR2: DFQATT and SNEGSKA (reference sequence). The CDR3 length is 16 residues. The CDR3 coding sequence is TGCAGTGCTAGCAAAGGCAAGAACAGGAGGGGAGAGACCCAGTACTTC. This translates into CSASKGKNRRGETQYF.

V usage is TRBV4-2 and J usage is TRBJ2-1, with TRBD2 identical over 10 bases. The CDR3 extends over 16 amino acids. Germline-derived CDR1 and CDR2 are LGHNA and YNFKEQ. J gave up 7 bases and V 3 bases, and 9 bases lay outside the gene matches. CDR3 protein: CASSQDGTSEWNEQFF. As DNA, the CDR3 is TGTGCCAGCAGCCAGGATGGGACTAGCGAGTGGAATGAGCAGTTCTTC.

This chain joins TRBV20-1 and TRBJ2-3; TRBD2 agrees at 10 bases. Germline V gene data show CDR1 as DFQATT and CDR2 as SNEGSKA (reference sequence). Germline trimming cut 5 bases from V and 4 bases from J; bases unmatched to any gene: 9. This CDR3 is built from 15 residues. Here the CDR3 reads CSAPLVSGGSDTQYF. CDR3 coding DNA: TGCAGTGCTCCCCTCGTTAGCGGGGGGTCAGATACGCAGTATTTT.

This clonotype was seen many times. The V and J genes are TRBV2 and TRBJ2-1; TRBD1 might be the D (6 bases). The germline V gene has CDR1 SNHLY and CDR2 FYNNEI. The germline V and J ends were trimmed by 3 bases and 0 bases, with 9 bases remaining between them. The CDR3 has 15 residues. CDR3 in amino acids: CASSEDRGSYNEQFF. CDR3 coding DNA: TGTGCCAGCAGTGAGGACAGAGGCTCCTACAATGAGCAGTTCTTC.

This clonotype was counted ten times or more. V gene TRBV5-1 combines with J gene TRBJ2-1, with TRBD2 matching 7 bases. In germline, CDR1 is SGHRS, CDR2 YFSETQ. The junction had 18 bases not matched to a gene; V was cut back by 4 bases and J by 5 bases. The CDR3 sequence is 18 residues long. The CDR3 DNA follows: TGCGCCAGCAGCCAATTGGGTACTAGCCGGGGGGTCCACAATGAGCAGTTCTTC. Protein product: CASSQLGTSRGVHNEQFF.

This clonotype has ten or more counts. CDR3 sequence reads: CASSAVQGVLETQYF. The CDR3 region has the DNA TGTGCCAGCAGTGCCGTACAGGGGGTCCTTGAGACCCAGTACTTC. The J gene is TRBJ2-5, the V gene TRBV27, with TRBD1 matching 8 bases. Trimming at V came to 5 bases and at J to 5 bases, leaving 10 bases not matched to a gene. Germline CDR1 and CDR2: MNHEY and SMNVEV (reference sequence). The CDR3 runs 15 residues.

The rearrangement uses TRBV2 and TRBJ2-1, with D possibly TRBD2 on 5 matching bases. Trimming shortened V by 5 bases and J by 0 bases, and 14 bases separated the two germline ends. The CDR3 runs 16 residues. Germline V CDR1 and CDR2: SNHLY, FYNNEI. The CDR3 bases are TGTGCCAGCAGTCAAGGACTCTGGAGCTCCTACAATGAGCAGTTCTTC. Protein: CASSQGLWSSYNEQFF. The variable domain in full, completed from reference TRBV2 and TRBJ2-1, reads EPEVTQTPSHQVTQMGQEVILRCVPISNHLYFYWYRQILGQKVEFLVSFYNNEISEKSEIFDDQFSVERPDGSNFTLKIRSTKLEDSAMYFCASSQGLWSSYNEQFFGPGTRLTVL.

This clonotype has a handful of counts. Since the CDR3 does not end with the conserved phenylalanine or tryptophan, this likely comes from a read error. J is TRBJ1-6 and V is TRBV5-1; D is ambiguous. This CDR3 is built from 13 residues. The germline CDR1 and CDR2 sequences are SGHRS and YFSETQ. The V gene lost 2 bases and the J gene lost 7 bases, with 7 bases spanning the gap. The CDR3 loop reads CASSFGSNSPLHS. The CDR3 DNA reads as TGCGCCAGCAGCTTCGGGTCGAATTCACCCCTCCACTCT.

This clonotype was found many times. The V and J genes are TRBV12-3 or TRBV12-4 and TRBJ1-4; D not certain. V lost 3 bases to trimming and J lost 0 bases, with 8 bases between them. This CDR3 is built from 15 residues. The CDR3 here is CASSLYRATNEKLFF. The CDR3 DNA is TGTGCCAGCAGTTTGTATCGAGCAACTAATGAAAAACTGTTTTTT.

In its sample, this clonotype was seen a few times. V gene TRBV6-5 combines with J gene TRBJ1-1, with D unclear. The V end lost 3 bases, the J end lost 8 bases, and 13 bases lay between the germline ends. This CDR3 region has 13 residues. Germline values: CDR1 MNHEY, CDR2 SVGAGI. CDR3 sequence: CASSYRSPTEAFF. DNA for the CDR3: TGTGCCAGCAGTTATAGGTCCCCCACCGAAGCTTTCTTT.

This clonotype was counted between two and nine times. The junction does not match germline at one end; this may be a read error. The chain employs TRBV6-2 or TRBV6-3 and TRBJ1-2; possibly TRBD1 for D (5 bases). This CDR3 has 15 residues. CDR1 MNHEY and CDR2 SVGEGT come from the germline V gene. For the CDR3, the DNA is TGTGCCAGCAGTTACTCTGGGGCAGGCAACTATGGCTGCACCTTC. This translates into CASSYSGAGNYGCTF.

This clonotype has a count of ten or more. The rearrangement joins TRBV18 to TRBJ2-5, with unresolved D. The CDR3 totals 13 residues. The V and J ends lost 2 bases and 1 base respectively, with 5 bases between them. Germline loops: CDR1 KGHSH, CDR2 LQKENI. CDR3 region: CASSPRAQETQYF. As DNA, the CDR3 is TGTGCCAGCTCACCAAGGGCCCAAGAGACCCAGTACTTC.

About this clonotype: A much more abundant neighbour one base away suggests this may be a read error. This chain uses TRBV2 with TRBJ2-7; 9 bases map to TRBD2. Per the germline V gene, CDR1 is SNHLY and CDR2 is FYNNEI. V shed 8 bases and J 4 bases; nucleotides not matched to a gene: 12. CDR3 length equals 15 residues. CDR3 in amino acids: CASGVSGSGRYEQYF. The CDR3 DNA is TGTGCCAGCGGCGTTAGCGGGAGTGGTCGGTACGAGCAGTACTTC.

With respect to this clonotype: Germline and junction disagree at one end, which may indicate a read error. This rearrangement joins TRBV5-5 to TRBJ2-7, with TRBD1 identical over 9 bases. Germline V gene data show CDR1 as SGHKS and CDR2 as YYEKEE (reference sequence). CDR3 size: 12 residues. The CDR3: CASSLPGQGLFF. The CDR3, as DNA: TGTGCCAGCAGCTTACCGGGACAGGGTTTGTTCTTC.

This clonotype was counted only a few times. This chain's CDR3 is CASSFSPGQWANLVAGGGNGELFF. The CDR3, as DNA: TGTGCCAGCAGTTTCTCCCCCGGGCAGTGGGCCAACTTAGTAGCGGGAGGGGGTAACGGGGAGCTGTTTTTT. The chain links TRBV6-5 to TRBJ2-2, with 11 nucleotides matching TRBD2. J gave up 7 bases and V 4 bases, and 32 bases lay outside the gene matches. There are 24 residues in the CDR3. Germline V lookup: CDR1 MNHEY, CDR2 SVGAGI.

This rearrangement joins TRBV19 to TRBJ2-2; no reliable D call. Germline CDR1 and CDR2: LNHDA and SQIVND (reference sequence). The germline V and J ends were trimmed by 2 bases and 0 bases, with 7 bases remaining between them. The CDR3 runs 15 residues. The CDR3: CASSISLANTGELFF. The CDR3 coding sequence is TGTGCCAGTAGTATATCACTGGCGAACACCGGGGAGCTGTTTTTT.

CDR3 bases: TGCGCCAGCAGCCAAGGGACAGGGGGCTCGAACACCATATATTTT. Translating it yields CASSQGTGGSNTIYF. The chain has TRBV4-3 and TRBJ1-3; 11 bases map to TRBD1. The V and J ends lost 1 base and 7 bases, in that order; junction bases with no gene match: 3. Germline CDR1 and CDR2: LGHNA and YSLEER. The CDR3 length is 15 residues.

This clonotype was seen many times. The V and J genes are TRBV20-1 and TRBJ1-6; the match to TRBD1 covers 8 bases. The CDR3 is made up of 17 amino acids. V trimming: 0 bases; J trimming: 1 base; junction bases outside the gene matches: 5. Germline-derived CDR1 and CDR2 are DFQATT and SNEGSKA (reference sequence). CDR3 sequence reads: CSARDRGRGSYNSPLHF. The DNA for the CDR3 is TGCAGTGCTAGAGACAGGGGGCGCGGGTCCTATAATTCACCCCTCCACTTT.

This clonotype was picked up many times. The rearrangement joins TRBV19 to TRBJ2-5, with 14 bases fitting TRBD2. The CDR3 is made up of 14 amino acids. Germline CDR1 reads LNHDA; CDR2 reads SQIVND (reference sequence). V lost 9 bases and J lost 5; bases outside the gene matches: 5. CDR3 bases: TGTGCCAGCAGGACTAGCGGGGGGTTGGAGACCCAGTACTTC. It encodes CASRTSGGLETQYF.